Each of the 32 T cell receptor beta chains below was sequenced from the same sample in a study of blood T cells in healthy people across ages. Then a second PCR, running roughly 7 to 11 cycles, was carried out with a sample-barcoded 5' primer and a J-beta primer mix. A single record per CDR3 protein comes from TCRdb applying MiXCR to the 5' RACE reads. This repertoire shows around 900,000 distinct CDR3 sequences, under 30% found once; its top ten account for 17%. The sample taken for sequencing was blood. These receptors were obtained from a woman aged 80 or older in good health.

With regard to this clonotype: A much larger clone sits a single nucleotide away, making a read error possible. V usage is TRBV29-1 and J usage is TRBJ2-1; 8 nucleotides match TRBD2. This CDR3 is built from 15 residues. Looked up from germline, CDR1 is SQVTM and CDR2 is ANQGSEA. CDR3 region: CNVAPGGGTYNEQFF. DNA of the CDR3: TGCAACGTTGCCCCTGGCGGGGGGACTTACAATGAGCAGTTCTTC.

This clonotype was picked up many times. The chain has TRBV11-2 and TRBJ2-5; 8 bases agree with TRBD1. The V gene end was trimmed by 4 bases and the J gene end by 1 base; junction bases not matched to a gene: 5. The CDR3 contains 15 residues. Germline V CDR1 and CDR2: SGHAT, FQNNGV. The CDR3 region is CASSSGQGAQETQYF. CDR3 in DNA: TGTGCCAGCAGCTCCGGACAGGGCGCCCAAGAGACCCAGTACTTC.

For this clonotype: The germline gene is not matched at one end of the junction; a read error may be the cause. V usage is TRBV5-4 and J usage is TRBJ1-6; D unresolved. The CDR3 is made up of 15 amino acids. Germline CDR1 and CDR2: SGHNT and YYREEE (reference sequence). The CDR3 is CASSLPRSYNSPPHF. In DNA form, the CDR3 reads TGTGCCAGCAGCTTGCCCCGCTCCTATAATTCACCCCCCCACTTT.

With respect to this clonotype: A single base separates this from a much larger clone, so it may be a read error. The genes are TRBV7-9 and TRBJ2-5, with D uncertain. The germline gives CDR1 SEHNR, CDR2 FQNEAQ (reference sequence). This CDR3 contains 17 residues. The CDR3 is CASSLGSGRVGQGTQYF. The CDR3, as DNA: TGTGCCAGCAGCTTAGGATCCGGAAGGGTAGGCCAAGGGACCCAGTACTTC.

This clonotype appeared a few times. The CDR3: CASTSLGSITGELFF. CDR3 in DNA: TGTGCCAGCACCTCATTGGGGTCGATCACCGGGGAGCTGTTTTTT. This rearrangement joins TRBV12-3 or TRBV12-4 to TRBJ2-2; D gene uncertain. V lost 7 bases and J 4 bases, leaving 16 bases between the germline ends. This CDR3 spans 15 amino acids.

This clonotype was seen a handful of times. The CDR3 DNA reads as TGTGCCAGCAGTTTTCGAGTGTGGGGGGAGGGGAACACTGAAGCTTTCTTT. It encodes CASSFRVWGEGNTEAFF. V is TRBV12-3 or TRBV12-4 and J is TRBJ1-1; weak D call: TRBD1 (5 bases). The V gene lost 3 bases and the J gene lost 1 base, with 18 bases spanning the gap. This CDR3 spans 17 amino acids.

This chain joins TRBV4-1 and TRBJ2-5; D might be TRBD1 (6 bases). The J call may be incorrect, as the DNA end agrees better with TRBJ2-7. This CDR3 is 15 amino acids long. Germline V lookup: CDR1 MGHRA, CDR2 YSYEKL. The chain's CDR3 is CASSLTEQGTYEQYF. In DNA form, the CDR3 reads TGCGCCAGCAGCCTGACTGAACAGGGAACTTACGAGCAGTACTTC.

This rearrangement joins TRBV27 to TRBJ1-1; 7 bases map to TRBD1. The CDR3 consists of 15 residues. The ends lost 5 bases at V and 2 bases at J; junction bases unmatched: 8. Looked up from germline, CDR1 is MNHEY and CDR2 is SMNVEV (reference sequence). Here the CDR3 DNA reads TGTGCCAGCAGTACCGGGACAGTATTAAACACTGAAGCTTTCTTT. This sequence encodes CASSTGTVLNTEAFF.

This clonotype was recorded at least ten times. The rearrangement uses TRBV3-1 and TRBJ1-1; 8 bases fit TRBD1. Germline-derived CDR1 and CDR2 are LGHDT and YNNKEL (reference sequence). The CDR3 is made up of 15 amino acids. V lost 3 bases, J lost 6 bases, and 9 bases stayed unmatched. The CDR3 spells CASSQASGGISEAFF. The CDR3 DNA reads TGTGCCAGCAGCCAGGCCTCAGGGGGCATCTCTGAAGCTTTCTTT. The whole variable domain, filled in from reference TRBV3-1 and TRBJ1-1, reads DTAVSQTPKYLVTQMGNDKSIKCEQNLGHDTMYWYKQDSKKFLKIMFSYNNKELIINETVPNRFSPKSPDKAHLNLHINSLELGDSAVYFCASSQASGGISEAFFGQGTRLTVV.

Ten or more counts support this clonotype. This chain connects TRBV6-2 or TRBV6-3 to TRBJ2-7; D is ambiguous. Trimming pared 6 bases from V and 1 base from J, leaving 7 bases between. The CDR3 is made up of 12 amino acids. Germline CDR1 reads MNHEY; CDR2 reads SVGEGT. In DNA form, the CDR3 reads TGTGCCAGCAGAGGTCCTTCCTACGAGCAGTACTTC. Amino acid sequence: CASRGPSYEQYF.

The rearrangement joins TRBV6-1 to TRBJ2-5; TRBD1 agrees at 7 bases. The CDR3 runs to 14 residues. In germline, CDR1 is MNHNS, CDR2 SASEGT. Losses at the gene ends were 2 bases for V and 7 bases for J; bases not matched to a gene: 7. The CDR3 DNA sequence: TGTGCCAGCAGTGAACTCCGAGCAGGGGGGACCCAGTACTTC. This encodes CASSELRAGGTQYF.

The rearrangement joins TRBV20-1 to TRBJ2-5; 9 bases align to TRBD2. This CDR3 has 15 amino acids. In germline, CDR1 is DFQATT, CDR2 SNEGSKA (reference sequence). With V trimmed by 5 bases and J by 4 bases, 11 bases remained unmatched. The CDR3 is CSAVSASGNPETQYF. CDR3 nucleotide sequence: TGCAGTGCTGTTTCGGCTAGCGGGAACCCAGAGACCCAGTACTTC.

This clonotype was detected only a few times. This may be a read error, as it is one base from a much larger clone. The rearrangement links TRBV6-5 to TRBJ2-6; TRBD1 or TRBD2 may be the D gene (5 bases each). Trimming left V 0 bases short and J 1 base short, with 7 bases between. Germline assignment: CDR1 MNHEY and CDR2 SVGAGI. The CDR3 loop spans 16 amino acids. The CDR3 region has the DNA TGTGCCAGCAGTTACTCGAGGGGATCTGGGGCCAACGTCCTGACTTTC. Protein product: CASSYSRGSGANVLTF.

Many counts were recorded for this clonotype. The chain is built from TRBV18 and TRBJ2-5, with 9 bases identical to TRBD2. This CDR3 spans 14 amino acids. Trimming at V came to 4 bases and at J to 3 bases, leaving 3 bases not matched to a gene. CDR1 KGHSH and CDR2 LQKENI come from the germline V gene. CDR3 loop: CASSRGGAEETQYF. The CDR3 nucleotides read TGTGCCAGCTCACGCGGGGGGGCCGAAGAGACCCAGTACTTC.

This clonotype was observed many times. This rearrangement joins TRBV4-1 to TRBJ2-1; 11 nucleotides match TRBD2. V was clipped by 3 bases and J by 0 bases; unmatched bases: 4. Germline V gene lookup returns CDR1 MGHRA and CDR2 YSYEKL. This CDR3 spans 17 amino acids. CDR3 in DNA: TGCGCCAGCAGCCAGAGGGGACTAGCGGCCTCCTACAATGAGCAGTTCTTC. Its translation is CASSQRGLAASYNEQFF.

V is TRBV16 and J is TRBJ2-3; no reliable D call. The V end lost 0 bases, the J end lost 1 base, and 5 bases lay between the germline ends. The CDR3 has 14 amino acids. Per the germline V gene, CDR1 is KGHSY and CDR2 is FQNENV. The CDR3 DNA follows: TGTGCCAGCAGCCAATCCCACGGCACAGATACGCAGTATTTT. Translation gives CASSQSHGTDTQYF.

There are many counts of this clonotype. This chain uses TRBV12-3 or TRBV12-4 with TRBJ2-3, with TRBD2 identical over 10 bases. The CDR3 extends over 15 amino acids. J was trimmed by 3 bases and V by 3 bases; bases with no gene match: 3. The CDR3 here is CASSFYSGGTDTQYF. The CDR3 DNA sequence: TGTGCCAGCAGTTTTTATAGCGGGGGGACAGATACGCAGTATTTT.

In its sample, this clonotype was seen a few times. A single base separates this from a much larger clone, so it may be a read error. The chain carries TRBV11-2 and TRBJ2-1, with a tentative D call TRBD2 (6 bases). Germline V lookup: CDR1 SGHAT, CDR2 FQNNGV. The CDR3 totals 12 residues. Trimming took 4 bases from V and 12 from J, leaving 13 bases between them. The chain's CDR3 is CASSSRGGWQFF. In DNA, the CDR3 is TGTGCCAGCAGCTCCCGAGGAGGGTGGCAGTTCTTC.

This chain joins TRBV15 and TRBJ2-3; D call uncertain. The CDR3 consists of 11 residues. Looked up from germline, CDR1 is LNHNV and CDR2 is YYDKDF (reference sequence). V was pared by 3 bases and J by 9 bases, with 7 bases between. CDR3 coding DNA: TGTGCCACCAGCAGTGGGCAGACGCAGTATTTT. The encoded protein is CATSSGQTQYF.

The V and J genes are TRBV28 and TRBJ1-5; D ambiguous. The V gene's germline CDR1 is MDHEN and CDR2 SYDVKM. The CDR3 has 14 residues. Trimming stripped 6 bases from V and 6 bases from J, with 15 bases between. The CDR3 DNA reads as TGTGCCAGCAGGGAGGACGGTCGAGGTCAGCCCCAGCATTTT. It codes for CASREDGRGQPQHF. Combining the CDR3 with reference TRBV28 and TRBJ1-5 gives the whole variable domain DVKVTQSSRYLVKRTGEKVFLECVQDMDHENMFWYRQDPGLGLRLIYFSYDVKMKEKGDIPEGYSVSREKKERFSLILESASTNQTSMYLCASREDGRGQPQHFGDGTRLSIL.

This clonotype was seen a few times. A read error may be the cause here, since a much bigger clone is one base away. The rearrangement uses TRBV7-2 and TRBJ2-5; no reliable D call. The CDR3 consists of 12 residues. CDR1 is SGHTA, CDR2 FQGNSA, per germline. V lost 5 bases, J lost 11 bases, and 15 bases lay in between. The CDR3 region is CASSQLRNEQYF. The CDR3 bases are TGTGCCAGCAGCCAACTACGAAATGAGCAGTACTTC.

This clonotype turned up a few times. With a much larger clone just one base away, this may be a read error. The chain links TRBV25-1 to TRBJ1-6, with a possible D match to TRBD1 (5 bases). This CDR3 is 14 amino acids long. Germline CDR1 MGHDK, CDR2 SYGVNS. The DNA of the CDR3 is TGTGCCACCCGTCTCAACGGGGACCAATCACCCCCCCACTTT. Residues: CATRLNGDQSPPHF.

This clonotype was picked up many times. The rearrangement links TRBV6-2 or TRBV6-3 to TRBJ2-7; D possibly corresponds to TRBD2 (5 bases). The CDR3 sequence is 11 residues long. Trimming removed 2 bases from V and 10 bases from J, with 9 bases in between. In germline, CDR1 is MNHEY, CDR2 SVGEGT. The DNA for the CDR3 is TGTGCCAGCAGTTACGGGAGCCTCCAGTACTTC. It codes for CASSYGSLQYF.

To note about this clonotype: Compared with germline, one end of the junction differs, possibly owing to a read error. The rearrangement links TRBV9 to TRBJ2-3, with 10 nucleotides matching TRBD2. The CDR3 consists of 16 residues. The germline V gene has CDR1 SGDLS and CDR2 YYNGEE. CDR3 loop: CAGSVGAGGHQDTQYF. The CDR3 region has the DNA TGTGCCGGCAGCGTAGGAGCGGGGGGGCATCAAGATACGCAGTATTTT.

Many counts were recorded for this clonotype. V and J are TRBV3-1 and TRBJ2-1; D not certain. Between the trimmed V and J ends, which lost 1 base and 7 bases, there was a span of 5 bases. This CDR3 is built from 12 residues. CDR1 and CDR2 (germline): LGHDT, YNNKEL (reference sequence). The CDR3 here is CASSQATNEQFF. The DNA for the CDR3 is TGTGCCAGCAGCCAAGCGACGAATGAGCAGTTCTTC.

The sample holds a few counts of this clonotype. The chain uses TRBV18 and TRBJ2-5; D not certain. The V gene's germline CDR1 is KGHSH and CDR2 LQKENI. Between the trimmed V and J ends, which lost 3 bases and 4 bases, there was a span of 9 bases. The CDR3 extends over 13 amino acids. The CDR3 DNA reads TGTGCCAGCTCACCCTACCTAGGAGAGACCCAGTACTTC. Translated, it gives CASSPYLGETQYF.

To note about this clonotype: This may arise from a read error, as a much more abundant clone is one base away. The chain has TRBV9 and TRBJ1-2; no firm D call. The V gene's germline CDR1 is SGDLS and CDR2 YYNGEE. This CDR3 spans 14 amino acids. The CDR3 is CASNVTGTAPGYTF. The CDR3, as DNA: TGTGCCAGCAACGTAACGGGAACGGCCCCAGGCTACACCTTC.

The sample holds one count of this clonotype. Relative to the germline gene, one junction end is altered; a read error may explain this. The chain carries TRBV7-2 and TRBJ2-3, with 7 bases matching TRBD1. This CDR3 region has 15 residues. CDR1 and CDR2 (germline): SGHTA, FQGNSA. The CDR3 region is CASSSPGQNTDTRYF. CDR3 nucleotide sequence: TGTGCCAGCAGCTCGCCGGGACAGAACACAGATACGCGGTATTTT.

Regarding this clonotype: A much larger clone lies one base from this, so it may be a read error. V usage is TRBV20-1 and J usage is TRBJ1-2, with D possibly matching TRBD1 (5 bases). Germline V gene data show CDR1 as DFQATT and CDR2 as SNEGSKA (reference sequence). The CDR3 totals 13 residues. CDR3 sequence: CSASGGRENGCTF. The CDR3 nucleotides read TGCAGTGCTAGTGGTGGCAGGGAGAATGGCTGCACCTTC.

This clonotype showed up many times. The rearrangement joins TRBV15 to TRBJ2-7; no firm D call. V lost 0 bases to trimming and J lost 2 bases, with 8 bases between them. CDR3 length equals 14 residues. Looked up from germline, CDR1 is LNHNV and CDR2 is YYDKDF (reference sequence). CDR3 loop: CATSREVSPYEQYF. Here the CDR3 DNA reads TGTGCCACCAGCAGAGAAGTCAGTCCCTACGAGCAGTACTTC.

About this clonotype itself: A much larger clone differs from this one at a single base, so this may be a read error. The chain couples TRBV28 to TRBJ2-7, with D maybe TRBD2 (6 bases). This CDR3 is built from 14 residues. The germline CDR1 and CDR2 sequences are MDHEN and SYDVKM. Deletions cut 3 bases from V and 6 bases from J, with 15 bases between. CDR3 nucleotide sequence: TGTGCCAGCAGTTTCCCCTTACTGGGGGGCGAGCAGTACTTC. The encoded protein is CASSFPLLGGEQYF.

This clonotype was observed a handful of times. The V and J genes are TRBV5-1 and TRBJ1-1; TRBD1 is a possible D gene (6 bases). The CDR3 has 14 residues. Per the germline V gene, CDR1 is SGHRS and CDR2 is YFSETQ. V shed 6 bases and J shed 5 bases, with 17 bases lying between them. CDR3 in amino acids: CASTEGGVRTEAFF. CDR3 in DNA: TGCGCCAGCACCGAGGGGGGCGTCCGGACTGAAGCTTTCTTT.